One T cell receptor (beta chain) is described in this entry. Antigen unknown. Assay used: immunoSEQ multiplex PCR; TCRdb lists only in-frame clones, some missing. The profile covers around 17,000 clones, with 95% appearing a single time and about 3.5% taken by the ten largest. These data originate in a study of a mutant IDH1 vaccine in newly diagnosed glioma. Broader study findings: Researchers report vaccine-induced immune responses in more than 90% of patients.

Time point given: baseline, week 1 (first vaccination visit). This sample's treatment: pre-vaccination baseline after standard-of-care therapy. The TCR originated in a woman aged 18-29 years with glioma. Some clones in this sample may be carry-over from other donors' samples. The sample was peripheral blood mononuclear cells (PBMCs), taken from a glioma patient treated with radiotherapy, temozolomide or both.

CDR3 coding DNA: TGTGCCAGCAGATGGGACCCTGGGAAAGAGACCCAGTACTTC. It translates to CASRWDPGKETQYF. The rearrangement uses TRBV5-5 and TRBJ2-5, with D perhaps TRBD1 or TRBD2 (5 bases each). The length of the CDR3 is 14 residues. Germline lookup yields CDR1 SGHKS and CDR2 YYEKEE (reference sequence). Deletions cut 5 bases from V and 3 bases from J, with 14 bases between.